This T cell receptor (beta chain) was captured in a study of T-cell memory formation after mild COVID-19. Study results and limitations: Detection of some responders pre-infection suggested pre-existing cross-reactive memory T cells participated. The CD4+ clones that contracted clustered mainly within CM and EM, and the CD8+ clones concentrated in EMRA. Among clones contracting day 15 to 85, CD4/CD8 was balanced, whereas later expanders leaned CD4+.

The length of the CDR3 is 14 residues. V dropped 6 bases and J dropped 2; count of bases not matched to a gene: 7. Germline CDR1 reads SGHTA; CDR2 reads FQGNSA. TCR alpha and TCR beta cDNA libraries carrying sample barcodes and UMIs came from 5'RACE with constant-segment primers. TCRdb recomputed calls from the 5' RACE reads with MiXCR, one row per CDR3 protein. The sample has about 160,000 distinct CDR3 sequences; around 30% are singletons. Note on this clonotype: Antigen: not known.

The material sequenced was PBMCs or a T cell subset sorted from them (not recorded which). The chain employs TRBV7-2 and TRBJ2-7; 7 positions match TRBD2. This clonotype originated in an adult woman who had mild COVID-19 (a few samples of this study predate the infection). Cell type and time point are not known. CDR3 protein: CASRAGLAAYEQYF. The CDR3 DNA reads TGTGCCAGCAGGGCGGGGCTAGCGGCCTACGAGCAGTACTTC.